This T cell receptor (beta chain) is from a study of early T cells in non-severe SARS-CoV-2 infection. Attachment of unique molecular identifiers was made to individual cDNA molecules. Each CDR3 protein gets one entry after TCRdb re-called the 5' RACE reads with MiXCR. The profile shows approximately 88,000 distinct CDR3 sequences, approximately 15% of them singletons. At least ten counts were recorded for this clonotype. Germline V gives CDR1 SGHRS, CDR2 YFSETQ. The CDR3 runs 15 residues. Trimming took off 0 bases at V and 3 bases at J, with 12 bases between the two ends. The sequence was collected from an adult who was a healthcare worker with PCR-confirmed SARS-CoV-2 infection or an uninfected control (not recorded which). Sample: whole blood. The V gene is TRBV5-1, the J gene TRBJ1-1; tentative D call: TRBD1 (6 bases). The CDR3 region is CASSLAGGTHTEAFF. CDR3 coding DNA: TGCGCCAGCAGCTTGGCTGGGGGCACGCACACTGAAGCTTTCTTT. The complete variable domain, with remaining parts taken from reference TRBV5-1 and TRBJ1-1, reads KAGVTQTPRYLIKTRGQQVTLSCSPISGHRSVSWYQQTPGQGLQFLFEYFSETQRNKGNFPGRFSGRQFSNSRSEMNVSTLELGDSALYLCASSLAGGTHTEAFFGQGTRLTVV.